These 5 T cell receptor beta chains share one sample of origin, sequenced in a study of T-cell memory formation after mild COVID-19. TCRdb fed the 5' RACE reads into MiXCR, producing one record per CDR3 protein. The data show approximately 430,000 distinct CDR3 sequences, about 25% seen once. The sequenced material came from PBMCs or a T cell subset sorted from them (not recorded which). Receptors originate from an adult woman who had mild COVID-19 (a few samples of this study predate the infection). Cell type and time point are not known.

This clonotype was detected a few times. The chain uses TRBV5-1 and TRBJ2-1; no firm D call. Germline values: CDR1 SGHRS, CDR2 YFSETQ. This CDR3 region has 14 residues. V was pared by 2 bases and J by 4 bases, with 10 bases between. Written as DNA, the CDR3 is TGCGCCAGCAGCTTACCGACTGCATACAATGAGCAGTTCTTC. This codes for CASSLPTAYNEQFF.

This clonotype was seen a handful of times. V usage is TRBV29-1 and J usage is TRBJ1-1; TRBD1 matches at 7 bases. The CDR3 covers 14 residues. Germline CDR1 SQVTM, CDR2 ANQGSEA. After removal of 8 bases from V and 4 bases from J, the junction contained 13 bases not matched to a gene. The CDR3 DNA reads as TGCAGCTCGATGGAAGGGGGCGGGAGCACTGAAGCTTTCTTT. This codes for CSSMEGGGSTEAFF.

A single count supports this clonotype. This chain connects TRBV11-2 to TRBJ2-2; 7 bases fit TRBD1. CDR1 and CDR2 from the germline V gene are SGHAT and FQNNGV. The CDR3 totals 20 residues. The ends lost 3 bases at V and 0 bases at J; junction bases unmatched: 16. The CDR3 reads CASSFRRRVSGQPNTGELFF. The CDR3, as DNA: TGTGCCAGCAGCTTCAGGCGGCGCGTTTCGGGACAGCCGAACACCGGGGAGCTGTTTTTT.

The chain links TRBV7-2 to TRBJ2-7, with D perhaps assigned TRBD1 or TRBD2 (5 bases each). Germline CDR1 is SGHTA and CDR2 is FQGNSA. The CDR3 sequence is 13 residues long. V was shortened by 5 bases and J by 9 bases, with 17 bases between the two germline ends. CDR3 coding DNA: TGTGCCAGCAGCCGCTTGGGGGAAACAGTGCAGTACTTC. As protein: CASSRLGETVQYF.

Ten or more counts support this clonotype. V is TRBV12-3 or TRBV12-4 and J is TRBJ2-1; weak D call: TRBD1 (7 bases). CDR3 length: 12 residues. The ends were cut back, 5 bases at V and 9 bases at J, with 11 bases in the middle. CDR3: CASSSQGGEQFF. In DNA, the CDR3 is TGTGCCAGCAGTAGCCAGGGGGGTGAGCAGTTCTTC.